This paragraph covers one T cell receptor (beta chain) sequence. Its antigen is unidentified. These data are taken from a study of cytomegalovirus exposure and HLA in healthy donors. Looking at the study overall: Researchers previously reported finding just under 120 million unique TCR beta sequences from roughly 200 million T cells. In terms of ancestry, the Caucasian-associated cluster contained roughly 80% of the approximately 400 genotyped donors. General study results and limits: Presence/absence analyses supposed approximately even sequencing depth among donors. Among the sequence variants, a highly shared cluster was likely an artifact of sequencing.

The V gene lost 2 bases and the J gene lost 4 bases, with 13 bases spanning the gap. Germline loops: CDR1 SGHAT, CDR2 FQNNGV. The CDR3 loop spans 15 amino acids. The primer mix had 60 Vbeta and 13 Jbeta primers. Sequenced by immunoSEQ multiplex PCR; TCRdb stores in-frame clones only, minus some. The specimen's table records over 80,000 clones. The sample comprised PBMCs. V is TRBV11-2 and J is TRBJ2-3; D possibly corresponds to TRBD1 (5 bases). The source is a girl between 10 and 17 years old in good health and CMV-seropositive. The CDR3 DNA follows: TGTGCCAGCAGCTTAACAGGTGGTTCGCCAGATACGCAGTATTTT. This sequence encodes CASSLTGGSPDTQYF.